This is a list of T cell receptor beta chains from one sample in a study of regulatory T cells in long-lasting Graves disease. From the multiplex PCR reads, TCRdb called clonotypes with MiXCR, one entry per CDR3 protein. The table lists some 470,000 distinct CDR3 sequences, 20% to 25% of them singletons. The sequences come from peripheral blood mononuclear cells (PBMCs), collected when the disease was refractory, from a patient treated with antithyroid drugs. The source of these receptors is a female donor with Graves disease. Both conserved end residues are trimmed from each CDR3.

17,TRBV28,TRBJ2-7,ASSLYGQDEIGPIPGLD
14,TRBV11-2,TRBJ1-1,ASSLGSGQGSTEAF
13,TRBV6-5,TRBJ1-2,ASSYLPNLNYGYT
14,TRBV30,TRBJ1-3,AWRPWTVVSGNTIY
16,TRBV7-2,TRBJ2-3,ASSLVAGLGASTDTQY
13,TRBV12-3/TRBV12-4,TRBJ1-3,ASRPSTGAGNTIY
15,TRBV4-1,TRBJ2-5,ASSQVFLAGQQETQY
13,TRBV29-1,TRBJ1-6,SVRTGESYNSPLH
13,TRBV13,TRBJ2-5,ASSTGLAEIETQY
12,TRBV7-2,TRBJ1-1,ASAPHSKNTEAF
14,TRBV7-8,TRBJ2-1,ASSLRGKSSYNEQF
11,TRBV28,TRBJ1-2,ASSLRTGYGYT
14,TRBV6-1,TRBJ2-7,ASRDLRDSNSYEQY
12,TRBV11-2,TRBJ1-5,ASSLGGPNQPQH
12,TRBV20-1,TRBJ1-4,SAAQSGTDEKLF
11,TRBV6-1,TRBJ2-7,ASNDRGPYEQY
12,TRBV5-6,TRBJ2-5,ASSLETSGARGY
12,TRBV28,TRBJ1-2,ASSFHDSRVGYT
13,TRBV29-1,TRBJ1-2,SVGPDSETIYGYT
12,TRBV5-8,TRBJ1-3,ASRFRGSGNTIY
12,TRBV19,TRBJ1-5,ASGTGARYQPQH
14,TRBV5-1,TRBJ1-6,ASTPSLVGRNSPLH
14,TRBV19,TRBJ1-5,ASSISQGGGNQPQH
17,TRBV15,TRBJ2-7,ATSREFTTVPQSSYEQY
11,TRBV13,TRBJ2-7,ASSLFGLYEQY
11,TRBV2,TRBJ2-5,ATTSPFGETQY
15,TRBV5-1,TRBJ2-7,ASSLLSSGSPPDEQY
11,TRBV20-1,TRBJ1-1,SASPRSNTEAF
15,TRBV5-1,TRBJ2-2,ASSLRPPGTGTGELF
12,TRBV15,TRBJ2-7,ATSRGDRGDEQY
12,TRBV10-3,TRBJ1-1,ATTPDRKDTEAF
9,TRBV6-1,TRBJ1-5,ASGLNQPQH
14,TRBV6-1,TRBJ2-6,ASITGQESGANVLT
15,TRBV14,TRBJ1-4,ASSQDWAGTANEKLF
13,TRBV19,TRBJ2-6,ASVGTVTGANVLT
14,TRBV4-2,TRBJ2-1,ASSQAQRGVYDEQF
15,TRBV7-3,TRBJ2-1,ASSLISGHRGEVEQF
12,TRBV11-3,TRBJ1-1,ASSPWAANTEAF
11,TRBV20-1,TRBJ1-2,SATPGQGDGYT
10,TRBV24-1,TRBJ2-7,ATRGTGDEQY
13,TRBV19,TRBJ1-1,ASSIPTTPNTEAF